A single sample gave rise to the 9 T cell receptor beta chains below, sequenced in a study of technical replicates of blood from a handful of donors. TCRdb's table, derived via immunoSEQ multiplex PCR, lists solely in-frame clones and lacks some. The sample contains tens of thousands of clones, roughly 90% of which appear only once. Sequencing used T cells isolated from PBMCs. These receptor sequences come from a human donor in good health.

The chain has TRBV30 and TRBJ2-7; no clear D. The CDR3 spans 11 residues. Germline CDR1 and CDR2: GTSNPN and SVGIG (reference sequence). Trimming shortened V by 4 bases and J by 3 bases, and 7 bases separated the two germline ends. CDR3 sequence (DNA): TGTGCCTGGACGCGTGGCTACGAGCAGTACTTC. Amino acids: CAWTRGYEQYF.

The chain combines TRBV29-1 with TRBJ2-1; 9 bases agree with TRBD1. CDR3 length: 16 amino acids. The V gene end was trimmed by 8 bases and the J gene end by 3 bases; junction bases not matched to a gene: 14. Germline values: CDR1 SQVTM, CDR2 ANQGSEA. For the CDR3, the DNA is TGCAGCATTCTCACTGAGACAGGGGGTTTCTACAATGAGCAGTTCTTC. It yields the protein CSILTETGGFYNEQFF.

J is TRBJ2-3 and V is TRBV7-7; a possible D gene is TRBD2 (7 bases). The V and J ends lost 1 base and 4 bases respectively, with 12 bases between them. This CDR3 spans 15 amino acids. Germline-derived CDR1 and CDR2 are SSHAT and FNYEAQ (reference sequence). This chain's CDR3 is CASSLGGAGADTQYF. The DNA of the CDR3 is TGTGCCAGCAGCTTAGGGGGGGCGGGAGCAGATACGCAGTATTTT.

J is TRBJ2-2 and V is TRBV30; the match to TRBD1 covers 7 bases. The germline gives CDR1 GTSNPN, CDR2 SVGIG (reference sequence). The CDR3 runs to 12 residues. The V and J ends lost 8 bases and 6 bases, in that order; junction bases with no gene match: 6. This chain's CDR3 is CARSGGPGELFF. The CDR3 nucleotides read TGTGCCCGTTCAGGGGGTCCCGGGGAGCTGTTTTTT.

The chain uses TRBV27 and TRBJ2-5; TRBD2 agrees at 10 bases. This CDR3 contains 16 residues. Germline lookup yields CDR1 MNHEY and CDR2 SMNVEV (reference sequence). The J segment lost 5 bases and the V segment lost 9 bases, leaving 15 bases of the junction unmatched. DNA of the CDR3: TGTGCCAGTTCCGGAGGGCGGCTAGCGGGAGCGGAGACCCAGTACTTC. Its translation: CASSGGRLAGAETQYF.

In this sample, this clone turned up once. V and J are TRBV7-8 and TRBJ2-7, with 7 bases that match TRBD2. Germline loops: CDR1 SGHVS, CDR2 FQNEAQ. This CDR3 has 14 amino acids. The ends lost 2 bases at V and 3 bases at J; junction bases unmatched: 4. This CDR3 is CASSLRGESYEQYF. DNA for the CDR3: TGTGCCAGCAGCTTACGGGGGGAGAGCTACGAGCAGTACTTC.

V gene TRBV7-9 combines with J gene TRBJ2-7; TRBD1 agrees at 7 bases. The CDR3 loop spans 14 amino acids. Germline CDR1 reads SEHNR; CDR2 reads FQNEAQ (reference sequence). The V gene end was trimmed by 7 bases and the J gene end by 3 bases; junction bases not matched to a gene: 9. CDR3 coding DNA: TGTGCCAGCACCCAAGGGGGCCGGGGCTACGAGCAGTACTTC. Translation gives CASTQGGRGYEQYF.

The V and J genes are TRBV27 and TRBJ2-1; a possible D gene is TRBD2 (6 bases). Germline V gene sequence: CDR1 MNHEY, CDR2 SMNVEV (reference sequence). V dropped 1 base and J dropped 2 bases, with 9 bases sitting between them. The CDR3 loop spans 15 amino acids. The CDR3 spells CASSLWGETYNEQFF. In DNA form, the CDR3 reads TGTGCCAGCAGTTTATGGGGGGAAACCTACAATGAGCAGTTCTTC.

Here the CDR3 reads CASSLHELAGGIETQYF. CDR3 in DNA: TGTGCCAGCAGTCTCCATGAACTAGCGGGAGGAATCGAGACCCAGTACTTC. The chain combines TRBV27 with TRBJ2-5; 12 bases map to TRBD2. V trimming: 5 bases; J trimming: 5 bases; junction bases outside the gene matches: 12. CDR1 and CDR2 from the germline V gene are MNHEY and SMNVEV (reference sequence). The CDR3 contains 17 residues.